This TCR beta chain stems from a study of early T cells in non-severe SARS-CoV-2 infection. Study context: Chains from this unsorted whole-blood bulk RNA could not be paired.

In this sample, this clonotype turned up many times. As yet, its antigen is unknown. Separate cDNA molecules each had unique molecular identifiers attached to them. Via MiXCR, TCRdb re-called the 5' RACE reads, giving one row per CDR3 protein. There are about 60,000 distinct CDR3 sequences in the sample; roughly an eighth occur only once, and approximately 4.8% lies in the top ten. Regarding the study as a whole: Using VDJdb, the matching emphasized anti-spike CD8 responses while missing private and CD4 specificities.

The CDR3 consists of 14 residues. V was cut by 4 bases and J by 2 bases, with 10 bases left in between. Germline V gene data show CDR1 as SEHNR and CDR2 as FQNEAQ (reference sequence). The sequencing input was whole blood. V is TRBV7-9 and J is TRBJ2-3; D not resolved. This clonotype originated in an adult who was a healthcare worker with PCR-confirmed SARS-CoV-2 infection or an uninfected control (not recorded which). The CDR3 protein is CASSSFRVTDTQYF. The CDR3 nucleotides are TGTGCCAGCAGCTCATTTCGGGTCACAGATACGCAGTATTTT.